This T cell receptor (beta chain) emerged from a study of blood T cell repertoires in COVID-19 (TCRdb year 2020). General notes on the study: The collaborator samples originated in the United States, Italy and Spain and spanned the acute and convalescent phases of COVID-19. A freely available public database, intended as a resource for researchers studying the immune response to SARS-CoV-2, is where the repertoires were released. Where available, HLA class I and class II types were obtained from metadata supplied by the sample provider rather than from assay-based typing. Deeply sampled blood TCRbeta repertoires from subjects exposed to, actively infected with, or recovered from COVID-19 were included in the dataset. The prospective study material was composed of cDNA or gDNA derived from T cells, B-cell-depleted T cells, or PBMCs. Nearly every sample came with metadata listing a de-identified subject ID, COVID-19 status, age in years and sex. The samples were drawn from the first 160 participants of the ongoing ImmuneRACE study and from 950 to 1,500 subjects provided by 6 global collaborators.

Study-wide findings and limitations: The quantity of clinical and demographic metadata differed by source and by participant and was supplied without curation.

The immunoSEQ Assay, a bias-controlled multiplex PCR, was used to amplify TCRbeta CDR3 regions from genomic DNA. As for how the authors treated the data: The number of nucleated cells in each sample was estimated from the amplification of reference gene primers within the assay. To quantify the absolute abundance of each unique TCRbeta CDR3 rearrangement, sequence reads were collapsed and filtered. For each sample, productive Simpson clonality was calculated by taking the square root of Simpson's diversity index across productive rearrangements. Imported from immuneACCESS, the table was reduced by TCRdb to in-frame sequences with V and J called. These copies leave out some clones; in studies compared against another copy, an unresolved V gene accounts for under half, and the cause of the remainder is not known. V, J and clone size are taken as reported in that table, and D and trimming were inferred from the DNA itself. The sample table shows approximately 240,000 clones, and around 80% are seen once. 4% of the sample comes from the top ten.

The CDR3 measures 19 amino acids from cysteine to phenylalanine. Only CDR3 DNA is held: 57 bases, read in frame from base 1. The germline V gene encodes CDR1 MDHEN and CDR2 SYDVKM. From V the trimming removes 6 bases and from J it removes 3 bases, while the gene matches leave 15 bases of the junction unaccounted for. Whole blood was collected in K2EDTA tubes by collaborating institutions according to the institutions' own protocols. For TCRbeta analysis, collaborators shipped samples in one of three forms: frozen whole blood, isolated PBMCs, or DNA extracted from either of those sample types. Points on this clone: No antigen is known for it. Base quality data are lacking; no much larger clone is found one base away.

The sample comprised peripheral blood. The chain is made from TRBV28 and TRBJ1-6, and TRBD1 matches 9 of the central bases. The source of this sequence is a woman between 40 and 55 years old with active or convalescent COVID-19. DNA sequence: TGTGCCAGCAGGGACTCGGGTTGGGACAGGGACCTCTATAATTCACCCCTCCACTTT. The resulting protein is CASRDSGWDRDLYNSPLHF. The CDR3 plus the reference TRBV28 and TRBJ1-6 genes for the other parts give the full variable domain: DVKVTQSSRYLVKRTGEKVFLECVQDMDHENMFWYRQDPGLGLRLIYFSYDVKMKEKGDIPEGYSVSREKKERFSLILESASTNQTSMYLCASRDSGWDRDLYNSPLHFGNGTRLTVT.